One TCR beta chain is described in this entry. Its antigen is unidentified. The sample is drawn from a study of blood T cells in healthy people across ages. Overall study findings and caveats: Total diversity from one million sequenced T cells was likely underestimated. In older individuals, TCR beta diversity per million T cells was lower, falling roughly linearly with age.

Germline V gives CDR1 DFQATT, CDR2 SNEGSKA (reference sequence). The germline V and J ends were trimmed by 5 bases and 7 bases, with 21 bases remaining between them. The CDR3 totals 14 residues. A minimum of 6.5 million PBMCs was isolated per sample. The authors ran a second PCR of roughly 6 to 12 cycles using a sample-barcoded 5' primer and a J-beta primer mix. TCRdb reanalysed the 5' RACE reads using MiXCR and keeps one entry per CDR3 protein. The table shows about 800,000 distinct CDR3 sequences, with roughly 60% occurring only once. The TCR comes from a man in his thirties or forties in good health. The chain uses TRBV20-1 and TRBJ2-7; D possibly uses TRBD1 or TRBD2 (6 bases each). The sample consisted of blood. CDR3 amino acids: CSAGTTSFPREQYF. The CDR3 DNA is TGCAGTGCTGGGACAACTAGCTTCCCTCGAGAGCAGTACTTC.